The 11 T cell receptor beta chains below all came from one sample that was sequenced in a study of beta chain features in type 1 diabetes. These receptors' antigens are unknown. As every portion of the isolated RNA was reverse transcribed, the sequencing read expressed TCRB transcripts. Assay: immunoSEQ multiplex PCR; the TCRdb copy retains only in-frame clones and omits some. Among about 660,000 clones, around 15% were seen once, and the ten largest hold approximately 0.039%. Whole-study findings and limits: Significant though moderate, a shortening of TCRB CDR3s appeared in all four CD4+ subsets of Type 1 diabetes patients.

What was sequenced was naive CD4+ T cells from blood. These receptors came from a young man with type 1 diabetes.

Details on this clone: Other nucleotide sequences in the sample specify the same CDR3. The CDR3 nucleotides read TGCGCCAGCAGCTTGACAGGGGACTCCTACGAGCAGTACTTC. Protein: CASSLTGDSYEQYF. The chain recombines TRBV5-1 with TRBJ2-7; TRBD1 matches at 7 bases. Germline assignment: CDR1 SGHRS and CDR2 YFSETQ. The length of the CDR3 is 14 residues. The ends lost 1 base at V and 0 bases at J; junction bases unmatched: 1.

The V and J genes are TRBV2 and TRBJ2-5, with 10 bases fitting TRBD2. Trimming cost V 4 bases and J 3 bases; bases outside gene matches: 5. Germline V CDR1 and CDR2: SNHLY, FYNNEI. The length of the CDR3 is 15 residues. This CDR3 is CASSALAGVEETQYF. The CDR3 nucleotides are TGTGCCAGCAGTGCCCTAGCGGGGGTCGAAGAGACCCAGTACTTC.

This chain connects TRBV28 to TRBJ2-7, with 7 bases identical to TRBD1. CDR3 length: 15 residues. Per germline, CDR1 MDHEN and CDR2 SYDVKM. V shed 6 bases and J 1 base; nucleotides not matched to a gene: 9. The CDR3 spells CASSQTGTESYEQYF. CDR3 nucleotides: TGTGCCAGCAGCCAAACCGGGACAGAGTCCTACGAGCAGTACTTC.

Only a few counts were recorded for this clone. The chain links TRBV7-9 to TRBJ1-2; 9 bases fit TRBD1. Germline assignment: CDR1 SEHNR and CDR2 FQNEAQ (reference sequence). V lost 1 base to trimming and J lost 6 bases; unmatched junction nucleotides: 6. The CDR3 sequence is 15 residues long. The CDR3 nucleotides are TGTGCCAGCAGCTTAGAGGAGGGACAGGGAAATGGCTACACCTTC. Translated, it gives CASSLEEGQGNGYTF.

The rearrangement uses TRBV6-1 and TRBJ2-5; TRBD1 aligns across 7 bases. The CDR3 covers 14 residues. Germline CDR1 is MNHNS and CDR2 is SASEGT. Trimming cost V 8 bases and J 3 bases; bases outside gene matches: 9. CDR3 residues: CASGTGAQEETQYF. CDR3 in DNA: TGTGCCAGCGGTACAGGGGCCCAAGAAGAGACCCAGTACTTC.

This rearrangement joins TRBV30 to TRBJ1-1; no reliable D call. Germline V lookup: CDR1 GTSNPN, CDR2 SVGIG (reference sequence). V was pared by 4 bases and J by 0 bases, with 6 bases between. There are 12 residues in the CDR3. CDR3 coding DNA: TGTGCCTGGAAAGGGCTGAACACTGAAGCTTTCTTT. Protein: CAWKGLNTEAFF.

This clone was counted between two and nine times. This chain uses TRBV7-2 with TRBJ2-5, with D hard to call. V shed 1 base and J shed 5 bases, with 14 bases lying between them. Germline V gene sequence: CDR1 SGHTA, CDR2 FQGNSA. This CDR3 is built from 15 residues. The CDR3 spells CASSLDKVTWETQYF. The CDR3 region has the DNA TGTGCCAGCAGCTTAGATAAGGTGACGTGGGAGACCCAGTACTTC.

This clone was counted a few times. In DNA form, the CDR3 reads TGTGCCATCGCGGCGAGCGGGTATAGCACAGATACGCAGTATTTT. Encoded protein: CAIAASGYSTDTQYF. The J gene is TRBJ2-3, the V gene TRBV10-3, with TRBD2 as a possible D gene (6 bases). The CDR3 totals 15 residues. V lost 8 bases, J lost 0 bases, and 15 bases lay in between. CDR1 and CDR2 (germline): ENHRY, SYGVKD.

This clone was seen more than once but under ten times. The CDR3 DNA reads as TGTGCCAGCAGCTTAGCCCCAGGACAGGGGAACACCTTC. Translated: CASSLAPGQGNTF. The chain is built from TRBV7-9 and TRBJ1-2, with 9 bases lining up with TRBD1. V was pared by 0 bases and J by 12 bases, with 5 bases of the junction left unmatched. Germline CDR1 is SEHNR and CDR2 is FQNEAQ (reference sequence). The CDR3 loop spans 13 amino acids.

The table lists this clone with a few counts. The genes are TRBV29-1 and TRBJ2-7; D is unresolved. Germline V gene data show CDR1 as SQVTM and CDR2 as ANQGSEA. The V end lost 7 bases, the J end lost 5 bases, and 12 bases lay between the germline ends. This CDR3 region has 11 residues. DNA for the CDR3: TGCAGCGCCTTAGGGTTCCACGAGCAGTACTTC. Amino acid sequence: CSALGFHEQYF.

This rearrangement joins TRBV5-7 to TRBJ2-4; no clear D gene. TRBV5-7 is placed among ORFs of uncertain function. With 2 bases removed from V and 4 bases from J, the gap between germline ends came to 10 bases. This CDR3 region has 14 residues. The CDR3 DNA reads TGTGCCAGCAGCTTCGAGTCGTCGAAAAACATTCAGTACTTC. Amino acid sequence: CASSFESSKNIQYF.